The T cell receptor (beta chain) under discussion was sequenced for a study of shared clonotypes between healthy human individuals. Whole-study findings and limits: The low donor count limited represented genetic and exposure-history diversity.

Trimming cost V 5 bases and J 2 bases; bases outside gene matches: 5. This CDR3 region has 13 residues. Germline V lookup: CDR1 SQVTM, CDR2 ANQGSEA. Recent vaccinations or acute infections were absent in the healthy HIV-negative adult donors. With regard to this clone: What it binds is unknown.

Using immunoSEQ multiplex PCR, the repertoire was profiled, and TCRdb retains in-frame clones only, with some absent. The repertoire includes more than 450,000 clones, roughly 78% of them detected once, and 10% to 15% sits in the top ten. The chain links TRBV29-1 to TRBJ2-5, with 7 nucleotides matching TRBD1. The origin of this receptor is a woman aged 40 to 50 in good health. Some clones in this sample may be carry-over from other donors' samples. Sequencing was carried out using PBMCs. The CDR3 loop is CSVTQGWQETQYF. CDR3 nucleotides: TGCAGCGTTACACAGGGGTGGCAAGAGACCCAGTACTTC.